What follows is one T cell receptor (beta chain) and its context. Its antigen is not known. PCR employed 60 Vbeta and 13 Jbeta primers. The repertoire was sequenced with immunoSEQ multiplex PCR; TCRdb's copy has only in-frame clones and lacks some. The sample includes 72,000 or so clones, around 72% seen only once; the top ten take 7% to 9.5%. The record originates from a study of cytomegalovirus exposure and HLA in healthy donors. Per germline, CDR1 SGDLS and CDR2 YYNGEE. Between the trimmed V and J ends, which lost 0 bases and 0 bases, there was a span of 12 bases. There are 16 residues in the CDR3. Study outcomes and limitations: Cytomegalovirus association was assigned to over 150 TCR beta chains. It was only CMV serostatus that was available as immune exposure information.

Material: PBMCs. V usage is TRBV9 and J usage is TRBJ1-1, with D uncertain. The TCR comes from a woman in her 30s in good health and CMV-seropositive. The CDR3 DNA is TGTGCCAGCAGCGTAGCTTCCGGGGTGATGAACACTGAAGCTTTCTTT. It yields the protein CASSVASGVMNTEAFF.